This T cell receptor (beta chain) was observed in a study of control samples from healthy donors and cancer patients. Here immunoSEQ multiplex PCR was the method, and the copy in TCRdb shows in-frame clones only, minus some. The sample contains some 150,000 clones, 93% of which appear only once. Germline CDR1 and CDR2: MDHEN and SYDVKM. The CDR3 contains 15 residues. V was cut by 6 bases and J by 2 bases, with 14 bases left in between. This chain joins TRBV28 and TRBJ1-5, with D possibly being TRBD1 (6 bases). The specimen was blood. The TCR was taken from a man aged 50 to 60 in good health. The CDR3 DNA reads as TGTGCCAGCAGAAAAACAGGGACCCGCAATCAGCCCCAGCATTTT. This gives the protein CASRKTGTRNQPQHF.